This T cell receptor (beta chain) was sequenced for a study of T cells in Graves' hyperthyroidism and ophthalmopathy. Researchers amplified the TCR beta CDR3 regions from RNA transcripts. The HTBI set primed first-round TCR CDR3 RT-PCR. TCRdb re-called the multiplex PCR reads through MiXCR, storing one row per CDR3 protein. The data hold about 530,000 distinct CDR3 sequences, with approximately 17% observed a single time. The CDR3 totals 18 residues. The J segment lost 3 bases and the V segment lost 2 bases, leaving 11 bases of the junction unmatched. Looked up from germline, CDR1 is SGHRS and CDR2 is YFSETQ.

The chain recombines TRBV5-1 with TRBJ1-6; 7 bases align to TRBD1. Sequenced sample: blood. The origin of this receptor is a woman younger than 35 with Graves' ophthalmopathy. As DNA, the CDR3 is TGCGCCAGCAGCTTCGGGAGACAGGGCATTGACTATAATTCACCCCTCCACTTT. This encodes CASSFGRQGIDYNSPLHF. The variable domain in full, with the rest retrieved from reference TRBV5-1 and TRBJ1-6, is KAGVTQTPRYLIKTRGQQVTLSCSPISGHRSVSWYQQTPGQGLQFLFEYFSETQRNKGNFPGRFSGRQFSNSRSEMNVSTLELGDSALYLCASSFGRQGIDYNSPLHFGNGTRLTVT.